The clone carrying this T cell receptor beta chain was seen a handful of times. The antigen is not known. CDR1 is MNHEY and CDR2 is SVGAGI in the germline V gene. Trimming took 3 bases from V and 4 from J, leaving 15 bases between them. The CDR3 consists of 16 residues. This record comes from a study of T-cell reconstitution after alpha-beta-depleted transplantation in children. The authors prepared the TCRbeta library with unique molecular identifiers. TCRdb reprocessed the PCR reads with MiXCR, giving one entry per CDR3 protein. The sample lists about 980,000 distinct CDR3 sequences, about 29% seen once, with more than 25% in the top ten. Whole-study results and caveats: It was reported that alpha-beta T cells came from several hundred expanded graft clones (about two months after transplant). Surviving recipient T cells and thymic progenitors accounted for the high day-60 TCRbeta diversity observed in some patients.

The sample was PBMCs, mostly from graft donor cells, taken 360 days after TCRalphabeta/CD19-depleted stem cell transplant. J is TRBJ2-2 and V is TRBV6-5; D might be TRBD2 (6 bases). The TCR comes from a boy younger than two who had a stem cell transplant for SCID, so the T cells may come from the graft donor. The CDR3 nucleotides are TGTGCCAGCAGTTATCCCATAAAGGGAGGCACCGGGGAGCTGTTTTTT. Amino acids: CASSYPIKGGTGELFF.